The 5 T cell receptor beta chains presented below share a single source sample, sequenced in a study of T cell repertoires in cytomegalovirus infection. Their antigen targets remain unknown. One entry per CDR3 protein, called by TCRdb with MiXCR from the reads. The sample has 450,000 to 550,000 distinct CDR3 sequences, 40% to 50% seen once; the top ten hold 40% to 50%. Sequenced material: cultured PBMCs, taken from culture after CMV antigen stimulation. These TCRs come from a human donor in good health (CMV status not recorded). Some clones in this sample may be carry-over from other donors' samples.

The chain employs TRBV19 and TRBJ1-5; D uncertain. Trimming took off 4 bases at V and 0 bases at J, with 7 bases between the two ends. In germline, CDR1 is LNHDA, CDR2 SQIVND (reference sequence). The CDR3 runs to 14 residues. The CDR3 spells CASSTTLSNQPQHF. In DNA form, the CDR3 reads TGTGCCAGTAGTACGACCCTTAGCAATCAGCCCCAGCATTTT.

This clonotype was counted between two and nine times. The rearrangement links TRBV7-6 to TRBJ2-7, with no clear D. This CDR3 contains 15 residues. Germline loops: CDR1 SGHVS, CDR2 FNYEAQ. Trimming took off 5 bases at V and 3 bases at J, with 17 bases between the two ends. CDR3 nucleotide sequence: TGTGCCAGCAGCCTTATGTCGGGTTCTTACTACGAGCAGTACTTC. It is translated as CASSLMSGSYYEQYF.

This clonotype was detected only a few times. The gene calls are TRBV6-1 and TRBJ2-5; a weak D match, TRBD2 (6 bases). This CDR3 contains 14 residues. Germline V gene sequence: CDR1 MNHNS, CDR2 SASEGT. Trimming left V 6 bases short and J 5 bases short, with 16 bases between. CDR3 in amino acids: CASRSEEGRETQYF. CDR3 DNA: TGTGCCAGCAGAAGTGAGGAGGGCCGGGAGACCCAGTACTTC.

This rearrangement joins TRBV20-1 to TRBJ2-1; D ambiguous. With 7 bases removed from V and 3 bases from J, the gap between germline ends came to 13 bases. The CDR3 sequence is 13 residues long. Germline CDR1 is DFQATT and CDR2 is SNEGSKA (reference sequence). The CDR3 DNA reads as TGCAGTGTAATGCGAGCAGGCTACAATGAGCAGTTCTTC. This sequence encodes CSVMRAGYNEQFF.

V is TRBV2 and J is TRBJ1-4; no clear D gene. Deletions cut 7 bases from V and 0 bases from J, with 9 bases between. From germline, CDR1 is SNHLY and CDR2 FYNNEI. The CDR3 totals 14 residues. Written as DNA, the CDR3 is TGTGCCAGCACCTATCTGGCAACTAATGAAAAACTGTTTTTT. This codes for CASTYLATNEKLFF. The full variable domain, in which reference TRBV2 and TRBJ1-4 provide the parts outside the CDR3, is EPEVTQTPSHQVTQMGQEVILRCVPISNHLYFYWYRQILGQKVEFLVSFYNNEISEKSEIFDDQFSVERPDGSNFTLKIRSTKLEDSAMYFCASTYLATNEKLFFGSGTQLSVL.